The 24 T cell receptor beta chains presented below share a single source sample, sequenced in a study of T cell responses to AZD1222 COVID-19 vaccine. Sequenced by immunoSEQ multiplex PCR; TCRdb stores in-frame clones only, minus some. This sample carries some 250,000 clones, about 94% of them seen once, and the ten largest clones take roughly 0.6%. This sample comprised peripheral blood, obtained 28 days after the second AZD1222 dose. The receptor set was obtained from an adult who received the AZD1222 COVID-19 vaccine.

This rearrangement joins TRBV11-3 to TRBJ2-5; TRBD1 matches 7 bases. Germline assignment: CDR1 SGHNT and CDR2 YENEEA. This CDR3 comprises 16 residues. V shed 1 base and J 1 base; nucleotides not matched to a gene: 6. CDR3 DNA sequence: TGTGCCAGCAGCTTAGGAGCAGGGGGAACCCAAGAGACCCAGTACTTC. As protein: CASSLGAGGTQETQYF. The complete variable domain, with remaining parts taken from reference TRBV11-3 and TRBJ2-5, reads EAGVVQSPRYKIIEKKQPVAFWCNPISGHNTLYWYLQNLGQGPELLIRYENEEAVDDSQLPKDRFSAERLKGVDSTLKIQPAELGDSAVYLCASSLGAGGTQETQYFGPGTRLLVL.

This chain joins TRBV7-2 and TRBJ2-1; perhaps TRBD1 as D (5 bases). V shed 5 bases and J shed 7 bases, with 12 bases lying between them. The V gene's germline CDR1 is SGHTA and CDR2 FQGNSA. The CDR3 loop spans 13 amino acids. This CDR3 is CASSRQGRNEQFF. The CDR3 nucleotides read TGTGCCAGCAGCCGTCAGGGCCGAAATGAGCAGTTCTTC.

The rearrangement uses TRBV7-6 and TRBJ2-7; D is unclear. The CDR3 totals 11 residues. V dropped 5 bases and J dropped 2 bases, with 4 bases sitting between them. Germline CDR1 reads SGHVS; CDR2 reads FNYEAQ. The CDR3 sequence: CASSDAYEQYF. The DNA of the CDR3 is TGTGCCAGCAGCGACGCCTACGAGCAGTACTTC.

On this clone: The junction departs from germline at one end; a sequencing error may be responsible. The chain carries TRBV20-1 and TRBJ2-7, with D hard to call. This CDR3 is built from 11 residues. Germline V gene data show CDR1 as DFQATT and CDR2 as SNEGSKA (reference sequence). The CDR3 sequence is CSARPSHEQYF. CDR3 sequence (DNA): TGCAGTGCTAGACCCTCCCACGAGCAGTACTTC.

V gene TRBV28 combines with J gene TRBJ2-1; 9 bases match TRBD2. With 6 bases clipped from V and 4 bases from J, the junction kept 22 bases outside the gene matches. The CDR3 is 20 residues long. Germline CDR1 and CDR2: MDHEN and SYDVKM. The CDR3 DNA is TGTGCCAGCAGCTCGCGGAGCGGGAGGTCGTCTGGGCGGCGTTACAATGAGCAGTTCTTC. Translated: CASSSRSGRSSGRRYNEQFF.

The CDR3 is CASSQSDNTEAFF. The CDR3 nucleotides read TGTGCCAGCAGTCAGTCAGATAACACTGAAGCTTTCTTT. The chain is built from TRBV6-2 or TRBV6-3 and TRBJ1-1; no clear D gene. V lost 5 bases, J lost 2 bases, and 9 bases lay in between. Germline V gives CDR1 MNHEY, CDR2 SVGEGT. The CDR3 has 13 residues.

This chain connects TRBV25-1 to TRBJ2-3; 8 bases match TRBD2. V shed 4 bases and J 8 bases; nucleotides not matched to a gene: 5. Germline CDR1 is MGHDK and CDR2 is SYGVNS. This CDR3 comprises 13 residues. The CDR3 nucleotides are TGTGCCAGCAGTGCTTCGGGGGGGGTTACGCAGTATTTT. Its translation: CASSASGGVTQYF.

This sequence joins TRBV6-6 and TRBJ1-2, with 8 bases lining up with TRBD1. Germline trimming cut 6 bases from V and 4 bases from J; bases unmatched to any gene: 7. The germline CDR1 and CDR2 sequences are MNHNY and SVGAGI (reference sequence). The CDR3 covers 14 residues. The chain's CDR3 is CASSDRGSSYGYTF. CDR3 in DNA: TGTGCCAGCAGCGACAGGGGCTCCTCCTATGGCTACACCTTC.

The rearrangement links TRBV7-3 to TRBJ2-3, with 12 positions matching TRBD2. The CDR3 is 15 residues long. Trimming removed 5 bases from V and 7 bases from J; junction bases left unmatched: 7. Germline V gives CDR1 SGHTA, CDR2 FQGTGA. CDR3 bases: TGTGCCAGCAGCCCGACTAGCGGGAGTGGAAATACGCAGTATTTT. Encoded protein: CASSPTSGSGNTQYF.

The gene calls are TRBV19 and TRBJ2-7; 7 bases are a match to TRBD2. With V trimmed by 7 bases and J by 1 base, 4 bases remained unmatched. The CDR3 consists of 13 residues. Looked up from germline, CDR1 is LNHDA and CDR2 is SQIVND (reference sequence). CDR3 nucleotide sequence: TGTGCCAGTACCGGGGGGAATTCCTACGAGCAGTACTTC. Translation: CASTGGNSYEQYF.

About this clone: At one of its ends the junction is not consistent with the germline gene, which may arise from a read error. This chain connects TRBV10-2 to TRBJ2-7; a possible D gene is TRBD2 (6 bases). Per germline, CDR1 WSHSY and CDR2 SAAADI. CDR3 size: 12 residues. CDR3 bases: TGCGCCAGCAGTGAGTGGGGTCTAGCGAGGACCTTC. Encoded protein: CASSEWGLARTF.

This rearrangement joins TRBV6-2 or TRBV6-3 to TRBJ1-5; weak D call: TRBD1 (6 bases). The CDR3 extends over 15 amino acids. V was cut by 5 bases and J by 3 bases, with 14 bases left in between. Germline loops: CDR1 MNHEY, CDR2 SVGEGT. The CDR3 nucleotides read TGTGCCAGCAGTGATTCTCAGGGGATCAATCAGCCCCAGCATTTT. Residues: CASSDSQGINQPQHF.

The chain combines TRBV3-1 (or the pseudogene TRBV3-2) with TRBJ1-5, with D perhaps matching TRBD1 (5 bases). V lost 1 base and J 9 bases, leaving 13 bases between the germline ends. Per the germline V gene, CDR1 is LGHDT and CDR2 is YNNKEL (reference sequence). This CDR3 has 14 residues. CDR3 protein: CASSQGQGQWPQHF. In DNA, the CDR3 is TGTGCCAGCAGCCAAGGGCAGGGCCAATGGCCCCAGCATTTT.

The chain combines TRBV5-1 with TRBJ1-4; 7 positions agree with TRBD1. This CDR3 region has 14 residues. V lost 4 bases to trimming and J lost 4 bases; unmatched junction nucleotides: 4. Per the germline V gene, CDR1 is SGHRS and CDR2 is YFSETQ. CDR3 region: CASSQGGGNEKLFF. The CDR3, as DNA: TGCGCCAGCAGCCAAGGGGGCGGTAATGAAAAACTGTTTTTT.

V is TRBV19 and J is TRBJ2-3; unclear D gene. This CDR3 comprises 15 residues. CDR1 and CDR2 from the germline V gene are LNHDA and SQIVND (reference sequence). Between the trimmed V and J ends, which lost 0 bases and 6 bases, there was a span of 13 bases. The CDR3: CASSIELSGSDTQYF. CDR3 nucleotide sequence: TGTGCCAGTAGTATAGAGCTCTCAGGATCGGATACGCAGTATTTT.

This chain uses TRBV9 with TRBJ1-6; unclear D gene. CDR1 and CDR2 (germline): SGDLS, YYNGEE. This CDR3 region has 15 residues. Trimming shortened V by 3 bases and J by 0 bases, and 7 bases separated the two germline ends. DNA of the CDR3: TGTGCCAGCAGCGCCACTAGCTCCTATAATTCACCCCTCCACTTT. Its protein product is CASSATSSYNSPLHF.

The J gene is TRBJ1-5, the V gene TRBV5-1; maybe TRBD1 (6 bases). V was pared by 0 bases and J by 7 bases, with 11 bases between. The CDR3 spans 14 residues. In germline, CDR1 is SGHRS, CDR2 YFSETQ. Here the CDR3 DNA reads TGCGCCAGCAGCTTGGCTCCAGGGGACCAGCCCCAGCATTTT. Its translation is CASSLAPGDQPQHF.

This chain links TRBV5-1 with TRBJ2-1; D is undetermined. This CDR3 comprises 16 residues. The germline CDR1 and CDR2 sequences are SGHRS and YFSETQ. V was pared by 0 bases and J by 7 bases, with 17 bases between. CDR3 protein: CASSLVSRVWVNEQFF. CDR3 in DNA: TGCGCCAGCAGCTTGGTCTCCCGGGTCTGGGTAAATGAGCAGTTCTTC.

The V and J genes are TRBV5-6 and TRBJ1-5, with TRBD1 as a possible D gene (5 bases). Germline V gene data show CDR1 as SGHDT and CDR2 as YYEEEE. The CDR3 is 17 amino acids. The V gene lost 0 bases and the J gene lost 4 bases, with 17 bases spanning the gap. CDR3 in DNA: TGTGCCAGCAGCTTGGACCCGGGGGGTGGTCGGAATCAGCCCCAGCATTTT. It encodes CASSLDPGGGRNQPQHF.

The chain uses TRBV7-2 and TRBJ1-5; D not resolved. The germline CDR1 and CDR2 sequences are SGHTA and FQGNSA. The CDR3 length is 17 residues. The V end was cut by 0 bases, the J end by 2 bases, with 14 bases between. This CDR3 reads CASSLAGPSGGNQPQHF. CDR3 coding DNA: TGTGCCAGCAGCTTAGCAGGGCCTTCAGGTGGCAATCAGCCCCAGCATTTT.

The V and J genes are TRBV5-4 and TRBJ2-7; 7 bases are a match to TRBD2. Germline CDR1 reads SGHNT; CDR2 reads YYREEE (reference sequence). This CDR3 has 15 amino acids. The J segment lost 2 bases and the V segment lost 4 bases, leaving 9 bases of the junction unmatched. The CDR3 spells CASSPATGLAYEQYF. The CDR3, as DNA: TGTGCCAGCAGCCCAGCCACTGGACTAGCCTACGAGCAGTACTTC.

Only one count was recorded for this clone. CDR3 sequence reads: CASSLAGGNGYTF. CDR3 in DNA: TGTGCCAGCAGCTTAGCCGGGGGCAATGGCTACACCTTC. The rearrangement joins TRBV7-9 to TRBJ1-2; perhaps TRBD1 as D (6 bases). The germline V and J ends were trimmed by 0 bases and 6 bases, with 8 bases remaining between them. The CDR3 is made up of 13 amino acids. Germline values: CDR1 SEHNR, CDR2 FQNEAQ (reference sequence).

The genes are TRBV7-6 and TRBJ1-1; TRBD1 matches 7 bases. V lost 8 bases to trimming and J lost 7 bases; unmatched junction nucleotides: 4. This CDR3 region has 11 residues. Germline CDR1 reads SGHVS; CDR2 reads FNYEAQ. This chain's CDR3 is CASGDRVEAFF. The DNA of the CDR3 is TGTGCCAGCGGCGACAGGGTTGAAGCTTTCTTT.

This rearrangement joins TRBV18 to TRBJ1-6; 8 bases map to TRBD1. V lost 3 bases, J lost 6 bases, and 4 bases stayed unmatched. The CDR3 extends over 15 amino acids. Germline V gene lookup returns CDR1 KGHSH and CDR2 LQKENI. The CDR3 sequence: CASSPNRGSNSPLHF. The CDR3 DNA reads TGTGCCAGCTCACCCAACAGGGGGTCTAATTCACCCCTCCACTTT.